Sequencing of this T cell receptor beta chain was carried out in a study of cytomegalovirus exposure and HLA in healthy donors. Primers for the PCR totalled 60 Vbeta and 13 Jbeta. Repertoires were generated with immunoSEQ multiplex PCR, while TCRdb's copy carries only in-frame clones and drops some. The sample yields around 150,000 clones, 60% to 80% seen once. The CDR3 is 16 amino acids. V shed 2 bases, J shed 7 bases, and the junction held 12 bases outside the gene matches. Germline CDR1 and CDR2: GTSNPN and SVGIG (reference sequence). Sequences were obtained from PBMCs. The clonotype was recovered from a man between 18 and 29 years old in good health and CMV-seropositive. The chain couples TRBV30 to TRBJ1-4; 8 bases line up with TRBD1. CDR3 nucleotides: TGTGCCTGGAGTCAACCAACCAGGGGGCTGACTGAAAAACTGTTTTTT. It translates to CAWSQPTRGLTEKLFF.